This TCR beta chain came from a study of cytomegalovirus exposure and HLA in healthy donors. Turning to this clone: Its matching antigen is unknown.

Study-wide findings and caveats: Rarity held for most TCR sequences, but there were some public TCRs that occurred in many donors. One later analysis, an examination of the 90 to 150 validation repertoires, found that first-cohort TCR clusters tended to co-occur in them. Per published reports, the classifier diagnosed cytomegalovirus status with high specificity and sensitivity.

The germline V gene encodes CDR1 SNHLY and CDR2 FYNNEI. This CDR3 is built from 14 residues. Trimming at V came to 4 bases and at J to 7 bases, leaving 6 bases not matched to a gene. Sequencing used immunoSEQ multiplex PCR; TCRdb keeps in-frame clones, though not all of them. This sample has more than 70,000 clones, with less than 96% found just once. The receptor's source is a man aged 18 to 29 in good health and CMV-seropositive. The chain uses TRBV2 and TRBJ1-5; 8 nucleotides agree with TRBD1. The sequenced sample consisted of PBMCs. The CDR3 here is CASSGTGGDQPQHF. The CDR3 DNA reads TGTGCCAGCAGTGGAACAGGGGGAGACCAGCCCCAGCATTTT.